These T cell receptor beta chains were read from a single sample in a study of shared clonotypes between healthy human individuals. TCRdb's table, derived via immunoSEQ multiplex PCR, lists solely in-frame clones and lacks some. This table holds about 1.5 million clones, approximately 98% found once. The source material was naive CD4+ T cells sorted from blood. Receptors were obtained from a man aged 25-40 years in good health. Both conserved end residues are part of each CDR3. A D gene is named only where the DNA matches it firmly.

j_call	v_call	d_call	cdr3_length	cdr3_aa
TRBJ2-5	TRBV12-2	-	16	CASRFTVEGRQETQYF
TRBJ1-1	TRBV9	-	11	CASSVKREAFF
TRBJ2-3	TRBV9	-	15	CASSVGGGRTDTQYF
TRBJ2-7	TRBV5-1	-	13	CASSIAGIYEQYF
TRBJ2-3	TRBV2	-	12	CASSVGSDTQYF
TRBJ2-1	TRBV7-6	TRBD1	13	CASSYRGQGEQFF
TRBJ2-6	TRBV19	-	19	CASSMRAGVIPSGANVLTF
TRBJ2-5	TRBV7-2	-	14	CASSTLDWGGTQYF
TRBJ2-3	TRBV28	-	16	CASSPPTANGPDTQYF
TRBJ2-7	TRBV5-1	-	17	CASSPSKVGLHTYEQYF
TRBJ2-7	TRBV4-3	TRBD1	14	CASSRTGLSYEQYF
TRBJ1-2	TRBV2	-	15	CASSRSGGADYGYTF
TRBJ2-2	TRBV7-9	-	13	CASSFTRAGELFF
TRBJ2-2	TRBV6-5	-	14	CASSPRGITGELFF
TRBJ2-7	TRBV14	-	15	CASSFDRKPIYEQYF
TRBJ2-7	TRBV9	-	14	CASSVGAGNTEQYF